These 27 T cell receptor beta chains were sequenced from one sample in a study of cytotoxic CD8 clonotypes in ibrutinib-treated CLL. Method: immunoSEQ multiplex PCR; TCRdb's copy keeps in-frame clones and lacks some. Here the sample spans around 30,000 clones, about three fifths being singletons. The sequenced sample was PBMCs, obtained before ibrutinib treatment. These receptors all stem from a human donor with chronic lymphocytic leukemia.

This sequence joins TRBV4-1 and TRBJ2-7, with D possibly TRBD1 on 6 matching bases. The CDR3 sequence is 16 residues long. V lost 0 bases, J lost 3 bases, and 15 bases lay in between. The V gene's germline CDR1 is MGHRA and CDR2 YSYEKL. CDR3 loop: CASSQDSLQGFYEQYF. In nucleotides, the CDR3 is TGCGCCAGCAGCCAAGACTCACTTCAGGGGTTCTACGAGCAGTACTTC.

This clone was found a few times. This chain uses TRBV19 with TRBJ1-6; D not resolved. Germline values: CDR1 LNHDA, CDR2 SQIVND (reference sequence). The CDR3 sequence is 12 residues long. V was trimmed by 5 bases and J by 6 bases, leaving 5 bases between them. The CDR3 DNA reads as TGTGCCAGTAGTTGGAGTAATTCACCCCTCCACTTT. This translates into CASSWSNSPLHF.

V gene TRBV6-1 combines with J gene TRBJ2-7; a weak D match, TRBD1 (7 bases). Germline lookup yields CDR1 MNHNS and CDR2 SASEGT. The CDR3 runs 15 residues. Trimming took 8 bases from V and 5 from J, leaving 22 bases between them. CDR3 sequence: CASSGRDRTFDEQYF. The CDR3 bases are TGTGCCAGCTCCGGGCGGGACAGAACTTTTGACGAGCAGTACTTC.

The chain joins TRBV6-1 to TRBJ2-3; possible D gene TRBD2, 6 bases. The germline V gene has CDR1 MNHNS and CDR2 SASEGT. The CDR3 runs 13 residues. V lost 6 bases to trimming and J lost 4 bases, with 11 bases between them. CDR3 DNA: TGTGCCAGCAGGGGGGGACGGGCAGATACGCAGTATTTT. Translating gives CASRGGRADTQYF.

V is TRBV27 and J is TRBJ2-5; 11 positions match TRBD2. Per the germline V gene, CDR1 is MNHEY and CDR2 is SMNVEV (reference sequence). The CDR3 totals 16 residues. V was pared by 5 bases and J by 3 bases, with 8 bases of the junction left unmatched. This CDR3 reads CASSPSIAGGEETQYF. CDR3 DNA sequence: TGTGCCAGCAGTCCTTCCATAGCGGGAGGGGAAGAGACCCAGTACTTC.

The rearrangement links TRBV6-4 to TRBJ2-1; 8 nucleotides align to TRBD2. This CDR3 contains 14 residues. Germline values: CDR1 MRHNA, CDR2 SNTAGT. The trim removed 6 bases at V and 6 bases at J, leaving 7 bases unmatched. CDR3 coding DNA: TGTGCCAGCAGGAAAACCGGGACTAGCAATGAGCAGTTCTTC. Translating it yields CASRKTGTSNEQFF.

The V gene is TRBV6-6, the J gene TRBJ1-3; D gene ambiguous. Trimming cost V 7 bases and J 0 bases, with 4 bases left between them. Germline CDR1 is MNHNY and CDR2 is SVGAGI (reference sequence). This CDR3 has 12 residues. The CDR3 loop reads CASTGSGNTIYF. CDR3 sequence (DNA): TGTGCCAGCACGGGCTCTGGAAACACCATATATTTT.

The table lists this clone with a count of one. This chain links TRBV6-5 with TRBJ2-7; D perhaps matches TRBD2 (6 bases). Germline lookup yields CDR1 MNHEY and CDR2 SVGAGI. The CDR3 sequence is 14 residues long. Trimming left V 0 bases short and J 6 bases short, with 12 bases between. In DNA, the CDR3 is TGTGCCAGCAGTTACTCCCGACTAGGAGGCGAGCAGTACTTC. It codes for CASSYSRLGGEQYF.

V gene TRBV27 combines with J gene TRBJ1-4; D gene ambiguous. The V end lost 4 bases, the J end lost 7 bases, and 7 bases lay between the germline ends. CDR3 length: 12 residues. Germline values: CDR1 MNHEY, CDR2 SMNVEV (reference sequence). The CDR3 protein is CASSSMGEKLFF. CDR3 sequence (DNA): TGTGCCAGCAGTTCGATGGGTGAAAAACTGTTTTTT.

The sample holds a few counts of this clone. The CDR3 here is CASSLDRGNYGYTF. The CDR3 bases are TGTGCCAGCAGCTTAGACAGGGGGAACTATGGCTACACCTTC. The J gene is TRBJ1-2, the V gene TRBV11-2, with 7 bases matching TRBD1. The CDR3 spans 14 residues. The junction had 0 bases not matched to a gene; V was cut back by 0 bases and J by 2 bases. The germline gives CDR1 SGHAT, CDR2 FQNNGV.

The gene calls are TRBV10-3 and TRBJ1-2; 8 nucleotides line up with TRBD1. Germline loops: CDR1 ENHRY, CDR2 SYGVKD. After removal of 8 bases from V and 2 bases from J, the junction contained 1 base not matched to a gene. CDR3 size: 12 residues. The CDR3 here is CAIGTGNYGYTF. CDR3 in DNA: TGTGCCATCGGGACAGGAAACTATGGCTACACCTTC.

This clone was seen more than once but under ten times. This chain uses TRBV2 with TRBJ1-5; D perhaps matches TRBD1 (6 bases). The CDR3 contains 15 residues. Looked up from germline, CDR1 is SNHLY and CDR2 is FYNNEI. V was clipped by 6 bases and J by 6 bases, with 18 bases between them. The CDR3 sequence is CASRDRGATAQPQHF. Written as DNA, the CDR3 is TGTGCCAGCAGGGACAGAGGGGCGACCGCTCAGCCCCAGCATTTT.

The chain employs TRBV18 and TRBJ1-5; no reliable D call. Germline assignment: CDR1 KGHSH and CDR2 LQKENI. The V end lost 4 bases, the J end lost 1 base, and 17 bases lay between the germline ends. The CDR3 covers 17 residues. CDR3 sequence: CASSLAVGRTSNQPQHF. The CDR3 bases are TGTGCCAGCTCACTAGCGGTCGGGAGGACCAGCAATCAGCCCCAGCATTTT. Using reference TRBV18 and TRBJ1-5 for the parts outside the CDR3, the full variable domain is NAGVMQNPRHLVRRRGQEARLRCSPMKGHSHVYWYRQLPEEGLKFMVYLQKENIIDESGMPKERFSAEFPKEGPSILRIQQVVRGDSAAYFCASSLAVGRTSNQPQHFGDGTRLSIL.

The sample holds one count of this clone. The chain links TRBV19 to TRBJ2-7, with D perhaps being TRBD1 or TRBD2 (5 bases each). The CDR3 loop spans 14 amino acids. The germline CDR1 and CDR2 sequences are LNHDA and SQIVND (reference sequence). V was pared by 4 bases and J by 2 bases, with 12 bases between. DNA of the CDR3: TGTGCCAGTAGTAGATCCGGGACCCCCTACGAGCAGTACTTC. This encodes CASSRSGTPYEQYF.

This chain uses TRBV5-8 with TRBJ1-1; D is perhaps TRBD1 (5 bases). The germline V and J ends were trimmed by 3 bases and 4 bases, with 13 bases remaining between them. Germline CDR1 is SGHTS and CDR2 is YDEGEE. CDR3 length: 14 residues. The CDR3 protein is CASSSGGRGTEAFF. The CDR3 DNA sequence: TGTGCCAGCAGCTCGGGGGGTAGGGGCACTGAAGCTTTCTTT.

The table lists this clone with a count of one. The chain employs TRBV7-8 and TRBJ2-4; 8 bases are shared with TRBD2. CDR3 size: 17 residues. Germline CDR1 SGHVS, CDR2 FQNEAQ. The J segment lost 6 bases and the V segment lost 7 bases, leaving 17 bases of the junction unmatched. CDR3 loop: CASTSIGGANIRNIQYF. The CDR3 DNA is TGTGCCAGCACCTCCATCGGGGGGGCGAATATCAGAAACATTCAGTACTTC.

The chain couples TRBV30 to TRBJ1-2; 7 bases are shared with TRBD1. V lost 0 bases, J lost 7 bases, and 8 bases stayed unmatched. This CDR3 has 14 residues. From germline, CDR1 is GTSNPN and CDR2 SVGIG (reference sequence). CDR3 DNA: TGTGCCTGGAGTGTACATGAGGGGGCTTTTGGCTACACCTTC. It yields the protein CAWSVHEGAFGYTF.

This rearrangement joins TRBV7-8 to TRBJ2-7; D is perhaps TRBD1 or TRBD2 (6 bases each). This CDR3 has 16 residues. Deletions cut 5 bases from V and 2 bases from J, with 19 bases between. Germline V gene sequence: CDR1 SGHVS, CDR2 FQNEAQ. CDR3 DNA sequence: TGTGCCAGCAGCCAAGGGGGGCTTACGTCCGCCTACGAGCAGTACTTC. Its protein product is CASSQGGLTSAYEQYF.

The V gene is TRBV7-9, the J gene TRBJ2-3; D is unclear. The germline CDR1 and CDR2 sequences are SEHNR and FQNEAQ (reference sequence). The CDR3 length is 15 residues. V lost 1 base, J lost 3 bases, and 11 bases lay in between. The CDR3 loop reads CASSLVSGGTDTQYF. The DNA of the CDR3 is TGTGCCAGCAGCTTAGTGTCGGGTGGAACAGATACGCAGTATTTT.

In its sample, this clone was seen once. The chain carries TRBV5-6 and TRBJ2-3, with TRBD1 matching 10 bases. The J segment lost 3 bases and the V segment lost 4 bases, leaving 5 bases of the junction unmatched. CDR1 is SGHDT and CDR2 is YYEEEE in the germline V gene. CDR3 length equals 15 residues. CDR3 nucleotides: TGTGCCAGCAGCCGGACAGGGGGGGCAACAGATACGCAGTATTTT. Encoded protein: CASSRTGGATDTQYF.

The chain combines TRBV12-5 with TRBJ2-3; tentative D call: TRBD1 (6 bases). Germline assignment: CDR1 LGHNT and CDR2 FRNRAP. This CDR3 is 16 amino acids long. Trimming stripped 4 bases from V and 2 bases from J, with 16 bases between. The CDR3 reads CASGSGQGTYTDTQYF. The CDR3 DNA follows: TGTGCTAGTGGTTCAGGGCAGGGGACATACACAGATACGCAGTATTTT.

This sequence joins TRBV19 and TRBJ2-1; D is undetermined. The CDR3 contains 15 residues. Germline V gives CDR1 LNHDA, CDR2 SQIVND (reference sequence). V was cut by 4 bases and J by 13 bases, with 23 bases left in between. This CDR3 is CASSTSFRTLPLQFF. CDR3 in DNA: TGTGCCAGTAGTACCTCTTTTAGGACCCTACCCTTACAGTTCTTC. Full variable domain (outside the CDR3, taken from reference TRBV19 and TRBJ2-1): DGGITQSPKYLFRKEGQNVTLSCEQNLNHDAMYWYRQDPGQGLRLIYYSQIVNDFQKGDIAEGYSVSREKKESFPLTVTSAQKNPTAFYLCASSTSFRTLPLQFFGPGTRLTVL.

The chain is built from TRBV18 and TRBJ2-3; the D is unclear. The V end lost 3 bases, the J end lost 2 bases, and 12 bases lay between the germline ends. The germline gives CDR1 KGHSH, CDR2 LQKENI. CDR3 size: 15 residues. The CDR3 DNA reads TGTGCCAGCTCACCGCTGGGTCTGCTCACAGATACGCAGTATTTT. Encoded protein: CASSPLGLLTDTQYF.

V usage is TRBV7-9 and J usage is TRBJ2-7; 8 positions agree with TRBD1. Looked up from germline, CDR1 is SEHNR and CDR2 is FQNEAQ (reference sequence). The ends lost 5 bases at V and 5 bases at J; junction bases unmatched: 11. The CDR3 covers 15 residues. CDR3 sequence reads: CASSPGQGGFNEQYF. CDR3 nucleotides: TGTGCCAGCAGCCCCGGACAGGGCGGCTTTAACGAGCAGTACTTC.

This clone came up a few times. The rearrangement links TRBV10-2 to TRBJ1-2, with D unclear. V lost 3 bases and J lost 4, with 9 bases in between. The CDR3 has 13 residues. Germline V gene data show CDR1 as WSHSY and CDR2 as SAAADI. CDR3 residues: CASSDNDPYGYTF. In DNA form, the CDR3 reads TGCGCCAGCAGTGATAATGATCCCTATGGCTACACCTTC.

The chain couples TRBV2 to TRBJ2-7; 9 positions match TRBD2. Trimming removed 4 bases from V and 3 bases from J; junction bases left unmatched: 4. The CDR3 is 14 amino acids. CDR1 and CDR2 (germline): SNHLY, FYNNEI. CDR3: CASSGSSGGYEQYF. CDR3 DNA sequence: TGTGCCAGCAGTGGGAGTAGCGGGGGCTACGAGCAGTACTTC.

V gene TRBV2 combines with J gene TRBJ2-1, with 15 bases identical to TRBD2. The CDR3 totals 18 residues. Germline V gives CDR1 SNHLY, CDR2 FYNNEI. J lost 3 bases, V lost 7 bases, and 10 bases had no gene match. CDR3 sequence reads: CASTLGLAGGGDYNEQFF. CDR3 coding DNA: TGTGCCAGCACCCTGGGACTAGCGGGAGGTGGTGACTACAATGAGCAGTTCTTC.